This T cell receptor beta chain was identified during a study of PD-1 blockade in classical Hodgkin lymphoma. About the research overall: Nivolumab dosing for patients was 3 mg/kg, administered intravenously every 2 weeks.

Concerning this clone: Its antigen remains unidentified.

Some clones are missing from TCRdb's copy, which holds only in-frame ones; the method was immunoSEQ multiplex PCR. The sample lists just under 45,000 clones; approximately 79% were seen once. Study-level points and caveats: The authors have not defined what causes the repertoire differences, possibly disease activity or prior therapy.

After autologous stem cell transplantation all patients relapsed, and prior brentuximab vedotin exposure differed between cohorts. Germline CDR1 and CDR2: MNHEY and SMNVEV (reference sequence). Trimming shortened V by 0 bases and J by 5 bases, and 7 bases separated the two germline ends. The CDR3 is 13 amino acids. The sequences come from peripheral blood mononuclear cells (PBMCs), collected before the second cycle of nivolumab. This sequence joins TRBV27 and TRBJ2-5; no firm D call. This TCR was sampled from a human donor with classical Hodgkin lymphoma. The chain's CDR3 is CASSLSPLETQYF. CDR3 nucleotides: TGTGCCAGCAGTTTATCGCCTTTGGAGACCCAGTACTTC.